This TCR beta chain originates from a study of blood T cell repertoires in COVID-19. As for the study in general: Acute-phase and convalescent COVID-19 samples originated in the United States, Italy and Spain. In each case, the material was cDNA or gDNA derived from T cells, B-cell-depleted T cells, or PBMCs.

This CDR3 spans 13 amino acids. V lost 4 bases and J 0 bases, leaving 6 bases between the germline ends. Germline CDR1 reads SGDLS; CDR2 reads YYNGEE. Assay used: immunoSEQ multiplex PCR; TCRdb lists only in-frame clones, some missing. The sample has approximately 220,000 clones, 75% to 90% seen once. Cohorts were based on clinical histories the participants reported. The sequenced material came from PBMCs or T cells enriched from blood (not recorded which). V gene TRBV9 combines with J gene TRBJ2-3; no firm D call. The sequence came from a middle-aged man who had recovered from COVID-19. CDR3: CASSSLSTDTQYF. CDR3 coding DNA: TGTGCCAGCAGCTCTCTTAGCACAGATACGCAGTATTTT.